This T cell receptor (beta chain) was sequenced for a study of shared clonotypes between healthy human individuals. Study observations and caveats: In having few donors, the study represented limited genetic and exposure-history diversity. Apart from blood, nothing was sampled; tissue repertoires likely differ.

This clone occurred once. No antigen is known for it. Germline CDR1 MDHEN, CDR2 SYDVKM. CDR3 size: 16 residues. J gave up 5 bases and V 4 bases, and 11 bases lay outside the gene matches. The study enrolled healthy HIV-negative adults without recent acute infections or vaccinations as donors. Among the unsorted PBMC samples, replicate PCRs used about 310 ng DNA, about 30,000 T cell genomes. Profiled with immunoSEQ multiplex PCR; TCRdb holds only in-frame clones, not every one. The sample lists about 490,000 clones; approximately 79% were seen once. The chain combines TRBV28 with TRBJ2-7; 10 bases line up with TRBD1. What was sequenced was PBMCs. The receptor comes from a woman in her thirties or forties in good health. Some clones in this sample may be carry-over from other donors' samples. The CDR3 loop reads CASSSVDRGFSDEQYF. DNA of the CDR3: TGTGCCAGCAGTTCGGTGGACAGGGGGTTCTCTGACGAGCAGTACTTC.